The clone carrying this T cell receptor (beta chain) was observed many times. The template for TCR beta VDJ and CDR3 sequence profiling was genomic DNA. Each CDR3 protein gets one entry after TCRdb re-called the reads with MiXCR. In the table there are some 170,000 distinct CDR3 sequences, 40% to 55% of which are singletons. This sample was taken from a study of CD8+CD57+ T cells in acquired aplastic anemia. V was clipped by 4 bases and J by 3 bases, with 8 bases between them. Germline V CDR1 and CDR2: SGHRS, YFSETQ. The CDR3 extends over 13 amino acids. All patients picked for sequencing had shown, by flow cytometry, an expansion of CD8+CD57+ cells.

The chain couples TRBV5-1 to TRBJ2-1, with D possibly being TRBD1 (5 bases). The clonotype comes from a human donor with aplastic anemia. Material for sequencing was sorted CD4+, CD8+, or CD8+CD57+ T cells (not recorded which) from PBMCs. The CDR3 loop reads CASSITGYNEQFF. In DNA form, the CDR3 reads TGCGCCAGCAGCATAACAGGCTACAATGAGCAGTTCTTC.